This entry lists 25 T cell receptor beta chains sequenced from one sample in a study of blood T cell repertoires in COVID-19. Data came from immunoSEQ multiplex PCR; TCRdb stores just in-frame clones and leaves some out. The table lists fewer than 15,000 clones, around 90% of them singletons. The sequenced sample consisted of peripheral blood. The receptor set was obtained from a human donor in a cohort sampled during active COVID-19.

This clone has only a few counts. The gene calls are TRBV28 and TRBJ1-5; TRBD1 matches at 7 bases. V shed 6 bases and J 2 bases; nucleotides not matched to a gene: 10. The length of the CDR3 is 16 residues. Germline lookup yields CDR1 MDHEN and CDR2 SYDVKM. The CDR3 nucleotides read TGTGCCAGCAGCCGACAGGGAGGTTGGGGCAATCAGCCCCAGCATTTT. Amino acids: CASSRQGGWGNQPQHF.

This chain links TRBV28 with TRBJ1-5; tentative D call: TRBD1 (5 bases). This CDR3 is 16 amino acids long. Per germline, CDR1 MDHEN and CDR2 SYDVKM. Trimming shortened V by 5 bases and J by 0 bases, and 14 bases separated the two germline ends. The DNA of the CDR3 is TGTGCCAGCAGTCCTCCCGGGGGTTTTAGCAATCAGCCCCAGCATTTT. Encoded protein: CASSPPGGFSNQPQHF.

This clone was seen only once. The rearrangement uses TRBV6-1 and TRBJ2-3; 9 nucleotides align to TRBD2. The germline V gene has CDR1 MNHNS and CDR2 SASEGT. Losses at the gene ends were 2 bases for V and 1 base for J; bases not matched to a gene: 7. This CDR3 is built from 17 residues. As DNA, the CDR3 is TGTGCCAGCAGTGAAACCGCGACTAGCGGAGGCACAGATACGCAGTATTTT. Its protein product is CASSETATSGGTDTQYF.

This sequence joins TRBV11-2 and TRBJ2-3, with TRBD2 as a possible D gene (6 bases). Per germline, CDR1 SGHAT and CDR2 FQNNGV. This CDR3 comprises 16 residues. The germline V and J ends were trimmed by 3 bases and 0 bases, with 13 bases remaining between them. The CDR3 DNA reads as TGTGCCAGCAGCTTTACTAGCTCTACTAGCACAGATACGCAGTATTTT. Translated: CASSFTSSTSTDTQYF.

For this clone: The sample holds other DNA sequences that translate to the same CDR3. This chain uses TRBV18 with TRBJ1-2; the D is unclear. The CDR3 is 17 amino acids. V lost 1 base, J lost 4 bases, and 19 bases lay in between. Germline V lookup: CDR1 KGHSH, CDR2 LQKENI. This CDR3 is CASSPLGLGYGGYGYTF. Written as DNA, the CDR3 is TGTGCCAGCTCACCACTCGGTCTTGGGTATGGAGGCTATGGCTACACCTTC.

The rearrangement uses TRBV21-1 and TRBJ1-4; no DNA check was done on the table's D call, TRBD1. TRBV21-1 is listed as a pseudogene. The CDR3 extends over 16 amino acids. CDR3 in DNA: TGTGCCAGCAGAGTTCAGGGGGATCGCCTTAATGAAAAACTGTTTTTT. This encodes CASRVQGDRLNEKLFF.

This chain links TRBV2 with TRBJ1-6; 8 bases are shared with TRBD1. The CDR3 loop spans 15 amino acids. CDR1 and CDR2 from the germline V gene are SNHLY and FYNNEI. V lost 4 bases, J lost 5 bases, and 4 bases stayed unmatched. As DNA, the CDR3 is TGTGCCAGCAGTGTCGACAGGGGAGATAATTCACCCCTCCACTTT. Encoded protein: CASSVDRGDNSPLHF.

The genes are TRBV7-9 and TRBJ1-1; D is uncertain. This CDR3 has 14 amino acids. The V gene lost 2 bases and the J gene lost 2 bases, with 9 bases spanning the gap. From germline, CDR1 is SEHNR and CDR2 FQNEAQ (reference sequence). CDR3 nucleotides: TGTGCCAGCAGCTTAAATACACCTAACACTGAAGCTTTCTTT. The encoded protein is CASSLNTPNTEAFF.

With respect to this clone: One junction end disagrees with the germline gene, perhaps due to a read error. The chain has TRBV7-6 and TRBJ2-3; 14 bases fit TRBD2. The CDR3 is made up of 21 amino acids. Germline V lookup: CDR1 SGHVS, CDR2 FNYEAQ. The CDR3 DNA reads TGTGCCAGCAGCATAGCCTCGAGGGGACTAGCGGGAGTCCGGGGCACAGATACGCAGTATTTT. Protein: CASSIASRGLAGVRGTDTQYF.

In this sample, this clone turned up a few times. The V call is TRBV19, the J call TRBJ1-5, with TRBD1 identical over 9 bases. CDR1 is LNHDA and CDR2 is SQIVND in the germline V gene (reference sequence). V was clipped by 5 bases and J by 7 bases; unmatched bases: 6. The CDR3 is made up of 14 amino acids. The CDR3 spells CASSPTGGGQPQHF. CDR3 in DNA: TGTGCCAGTAGTCCCACAGGGGGCGGCCAGCCCCAGCATTTT.

This rearrangement joins TRBV19 to TRBJ1-3, with 9 bases lining up with TRBD1. The CDR3 spans 17 residues. V was pared by 7 bases and J by 0 bases, with 10 bases of the junction left unmatched. Germline assignment: CDR1 LNHDA and CDR2 SQIVND (reference sequence). The CDR3 sequence is CASTRTGTGSSGNTIYF. CDR3 sequence (DNA): TGTGCCAGTACCCGAACCGGGACAGGGTCCTCTGGAAACACCATATATTTT. Full variable domain (remainder filled in from reference TRBV19 and TRBJ1-3): DGGITQSPKYLFRKEGQNVTLSCEQNLNHDAMYWYRQDPGQGLRLIYYSQIVNDFQKGDIAEGYSVSREKKESFPLTVTSAQKNPTAFYLCASTRTGTGSSGNTIYFGEGSWLTVV.

The chain carries TRBV14 and TRBJ1-3, with TRBD1 as a possible D gene (5 bases). V was clipped by 4 bases and J by 4 bases, with 14 bases between them. The CDR3 length is 15 residues. Germline CDR1 is SGHDN and CDR2 is FVKESK. For the CDR3, the DNA is TGTGCCAGCAGCCGGGACTTTGCGGCCGGAAACACCATATATTTT. This translates into CASSRDFAAGNTIYF. The full variable domain, its missing parts supplied by reference TRBV14 and TRBJ1-3, is EAGVTQFPSHSVIEKGQTVTLRCDPISGHDNLYWYRRVMGKEIKFLLHFVKESKQDESGMPNNRFLAERTGGTYSTLKVQPAELEDSGVYFCASSRDFAAGNTIYFGEGSWLTVV.

The chain links TRBV6-5 to TRBJ2-7; 9 bases map to TRBD2. The length of the CDR3 is 14 residues. With 8 bases clipped from V and 11 bases from J, the junction kept 16 bases outside the gene matches. Germline CDR1 and CDR2: MNHEY and SVGAGI. The CDR3 sequence: CASGYPRASGEEYF. The CDR3 nucleotides read TGTGCCAGCGGATACCCACGGGCTAGCGGGGAGGAGTACTTC.

The genes are TRBV28 and TRBJ2-7, with D perhaps matching TRBD2 (6 bases). CDR3 length equals 14 residues. Per the germline V gene, CDR1 is MDHEN and CDR2 is SYDVKM. The V and J ends lost 7 bases and 4 bases respectively, with 17 bases between them. CDR3 region: CASNSAGIVYEQYF. CDR3 bases: TGTGCCAGCAATTCGGCGGGGATCGTATACGAGCAGTACTTC.

The chain carries TRBV18 and TRBJ2-6; D might be TRBD1 (6 bases). CDR3 length equals 15 residues. Germline values: CDR1 KGHSH, CDR2 LQKENI. Trimming stripped 5 bases from V and 1 base from J, with 9 bases between. The CDR3, as DNA: TGTGCCAGCTCAGCTCAGGGGTCTGGGGCCAACGTCCTGACTTTC. This translates into CASSAQGSGANVLTF.

The rearrangement joins TRBV27 to TRBJ2-5; TRBD2 agrees at 13 bases. The CDR3 spans 15 residues. Germline CDR1 and CDR2: MNHEY and SMNVEV (reference sequence). The V and J ends lost 5 bases and 2 bases, in that order; junction bases with no gene match: 2. The CDR3 DNA sequence: TGTGCCAGCAGTCAACTAGCGGGGGGGCAAGAGACCCAGTACTTC. Amino acid sequence: CASSQLAGGQETQYF.

This clone was recorded once. The chain combines TRBV18 with TRBJ1-3; D not resolved. CDR3 size: 14 residues. The germline V gene encodes CDR1 KGHSH and CDR2 LQKENI. V lost 8 bases, J lost 2 bases, and 13 bases lay in between. The CDR3 bases are TGTGCCAGCCGCCCGGCGGAGGCTGGAAACACCATATATTTT. As protein: CASRPAEAGNTIYF.

The chain employs TRBV21-1 and TRBJ2-1; the table names TRBD2, a call not compared with the DNA. TRBV21-1 is a recognized pseudogene. This CDR3 contains 13 residues. CDR3 protein: CASSNPNRNEQFF. CDR3 DNA sequence: TGTGCCAGCAGCAACCCTAACCGGAATGAGCAGTTCTTC.

The V and J genes are TRBV27 and TRBJ2-7; TRBD2 matches at 13 bases. V was pared by 5 bases and J by 5 bases, with 3 bases of the junction left unmatched. The CDR3 runs 14 residues. Germline-derived CDR1 and CDR2 are MNHEY and SMNVEV (reference sequence). CDR3 in amino acids: CASSGLAGVDEQYF. CDR3 sequence (DNA): TGTGCCAGCAGTGGACTAGCGGGAGTTGACGAGCAGTACTTC.

V is TRBV7-8 and J is TRBJ1-5; 8 bases map to TRBD1. This CDR3 has 16 residues. J was trimmed by 8 bases and V by 5 bases; bases with no gene match: 14. The germline CDR1 and CDR2 sequences are SGHVS and FQNEAQ. The CDR3, as DNA: TGTGCCAGCAGCCGAACCGGACAGGGTGGATGGGAGCCCCAGCATTTT. It is translated as CASSRTGQGGWEPQHF.

This clone came up once. The gene calls are TRBV2 and TRBJ2-2; D ambiguous. Per the germline V gene, CDR1 is SNHLY and CDR2 is FYNNEI. V was trimmed by 6 bases and J by 9 bases, leaving 14 bases between them. The CDR3 totals 13 residues. The chain's CDR3 is CASRKPVVRELFF. The CDR3 nucleotides are TGTGCCAGCAGGAAACCGGTTGTTCGGGAGCTGTTTTTT.

The V gene is TRBV10-3, the J gene TRBJ2-1; maybe TRBD2 (6 bases). Trimming cost V 6 bases and J 4 bases, with 16 bases left between them. Germline-derived CDR1 and CDR2 are ENHRY and SYGVKD. The length of the CDR3 is 15 residues. The CDR3 nucleotides are TGTGCCATCAGCAGGGACTCTCCCCATTACAATGAGCAGTTCTTC. It translates to CAISRDSPHYNEQFF.

The chain couples TRBV7-2 to TRBJ1-6; 9 bases fit TRBD1. The length of the CDR3 is 19 residues. Germline CDR1 reads SGHTA; CDR2 reads FQGNSA. Trimming cost V 4 bases and J 0 bases; bases outside gene matches: 10. CDR3 in DNA: TGTGCCAGCAGCTCCCCCCTGGGACAGGGCTACTCCTATAATTCACCCCTCCACTTT. Translation: CASSSPLGQGYSYNSPLHF.

The chain is built from TRBV3-1 (or the pseudogene TRBV3-2) and TRBJ1-1; D gene unclear. Germline-derived CDR1 and CDR2 are LGHDT and YNNKEL (reference sequence). The V end was cut by 0 bases, the J end by 1 base, with 9 bases between. This CDR3 has 15 residues. DNA of the CDR3: TGTGCCAGCAGCCAAGATCACAGTTCGAACACTGAAGCTTTCTTT. Its translation: CASSQDHSSNTEAFF.

The CDR3 is CASSQGTVGNTIYF. CDR3 sequence (DNA): TGTGCCAGCAGCCAAGGGACAGTTGGAAACACCATATATTTT. This chain links TRBV2 with TRBJ1-3; TRBD1 matches at 7 bases. The germline CDR1 and CDR2 sequences are SNHLY and FYNNEI. V lost 6 bases to trimming and J lost 3 bases; unmatched junction nucleotides: 5. CDR3 length equals 14 residues.